This entry lists 11 T cell receptor beta chains sequenced from one sample in a study of blood T cells in healthy people across ages. Through a sample-barcoded 5' primer and a J-beta primer mix, a second PCR was run for about 6 to 11 cycles. TCRdb re-called the 5' RACE reads with MiXCR, one entry per CDR3 protein. Of nearly 800,000 distinct CDR3 sequences in the sample, approximately 25% were seen once. These same records also appear under a second study, on T cells of mothers and their children.

The specimen sequenced was blood. The receptors here all came from a boy under 18 in good health.

The chain joins TRBV2 to TRBJ2-3; TRBD1 agrees at 7 bases. In germline, CDR1 is SNHLY, CDR2 FYNNEI. The CDR3 loop spans 15 amino acids. Losses at the gene ends were 0 bases for V and 1 base for J; bases not matched to a gene: 1. This CDR3 is CASSEAGQGTDTQYF. The CDR3 DNA follows: TGTGCCAGCAGTGAAGCCGGACAGGGCACAGATACGCAGTATTTT.

The chain carries TRBV5-1 and TRBJ2-3, with a possible D match to TRBD1 (6 bases). Germline values: CDR1 SGHRS, CDR2 YFSETQ. Trimming removed 6 bases at V and 3 bases at J, with 20 bases between. The CDR3 has 16 amino acids. The CDR3: CASTTITGSGTDTQYF. The CDR3 region has the DNA TGCGCCAGCACCACTATCACAGGGTCCGGAACAGATACGCAGTATTTT.

This clonotype was found once. The chain has TRBV7-6 and TRBJ1-4; 9 bases are a match to TRBD1. This CDR3 has 16 residues. In germline, CDR1 is SGHVS, CDR2 FNYEAQ. The V gene end was trimmed by 8 bases and the J gene end by 8 bases; junction bases not matched to a gene: 15. The CDR3: CASALLTGTGLEKLFF. The CDR3 DNA is TGTGCCAGCGCTCTTCTAACCGGGACAGGGTTGGAAAAACTGTTTTTT. Based on the CDR3 plus reference TRBV7-6 and TRBJ1-4, the full variable domain is GAGVSQSPRYKVTKRGQDVALRCDPISGHVSLYWYRQALGQGPEFLTYFNYEAQQDKSGLPNDRFSAERPEGSISTLTIQRTEQRDSAMYRCASALLTGTGLEKLFFGSGTQLSVL.

To note about this clonotype: At one boundary the junction diverges from the germline segment, which might be a read error. V gene TRBV18 combines with J gene TRBJ2-5, with TRBD1 matching 9 bases. The length of the CDR3 is 14 residues. CDR1 is KGHSH and CDR2 is LQKENI in the germline V gene. CDR3 sequence reads: CASPPGQGQETQYF. The CDR3 nucleotides read TGTGCCAGCCCACCGGGACAGGGTCAAGAGACCCAGTACTTC.

The chain employs TRBV9 and TRBJ2-5; 9 bases line up with TRBD2. The J call may not be correct, given that the DNA end is closer to TRBJ2-7. Germline V lookup: CDR1 SGDLS, CDR2 YYNGEE. This CDR3 spans 15 amino acids. This CDR3 is CASSVGLAGAYEQYF. The CDR3 DNA reads as TGTGCCAGCAGCGTAGGATTAGCGGGAGCCTACGAGCAGTACTTC.

The chain joins TRBV7-6 to TRBJ1-1; D is uncertain. The V and J ends lost 4 bases and 3 bases respectively, with 9 bases between them. Looked up from germline, CDR1 is SGHVS and CDR2 is FNYEAQ. The CDR3 is made up of 13 amino acids. This chain's CDR3 is CASSSDTYTEAFF. The CDR3 nucleotides read TGTGCCAGCAGCTCAGACACGTACACTGAAGCTTTCTTT.

The chain carries TRBV12-3 or TRBV12-4 and TRBJ2-2; possible D gene TRBD2, 6 bases. The CDR3 totals 15 residues. With 4 bases removed from V and 4 bases from J, the gap between germline ends came to 13 bases. The CDR3 is CASSWGLTCTGELFF. CDR3 sequence (DNA): TGTGCCAGCAGTTGGGGACTTACCTGCACCGGGGAGCTGTTTTTT.

This clonotype was picked up a small number of times. The V gene is TRBV29-1, the J gene TRBJ2-1, with a tentative D call TRBD2 (7 bases). CDR1 is SQVTM and CDR2 is ANQGSEA in the germline V gene. CDR3 length equals 11 residues. The germline V and J ends were trimmed by 7 bases and 9 bases, with 13 bases remaining between them. CDR3 DNA sequence: TGCAGCGGGGGGGGCTCGGGTGAGCAGTTCTTC. This sequence encodes CSGGGSGEQFF.

The rearrangement uses TRBV6-6 and TRBJ1-2; possibly TRBD1 for D (5 bases). The ends were cut back, 5 bases at V and 8 bases at J, with 12 bases in the middle. Germline loops: CDR1 MNHNY, CDR2 SVGAGI (reference sequence). The CDR3 runs 12 residues. The CDR3 DNA sequence: TGTGCCAGCAGTCCCGGGACTCTCGGCTACACCTTC. Translating gives CASSPGTLGYTF.

There are a few counts of this clonotype. The V call is TRBV12-3 or TRBV12-4, the J call TRBJ1-6, with 9 bases aligning to TRBD1. There are 15 residues in the CDR3. Trimming removed 6 bases from V and 10 bases from J; junction bases left unmatched: 10. This CDR3 reads CASSSRGQGESPLHF. The CDR3 bases are TGTGCCAGCAGCTCACGGGGACAGGGTGAATCACCCCTCCACTTT.

There are many counts of this clonotype. This chain joins TRBV28 and TRBJ2-1, with D unclear. The V end lost 1 base, the J end lost 7 bases, and 5 bases lay between the germline ends. CDR1 and CDR2 from the germline V gene are MDHEN and SYDVKM. There are 12 residues in the CDR3. The CDR3 region has the DNA TGTGCCAGCAGTTTATCCAGTAATGAGCAGTTCTTC. It encodes CASSLSSNEQFF.